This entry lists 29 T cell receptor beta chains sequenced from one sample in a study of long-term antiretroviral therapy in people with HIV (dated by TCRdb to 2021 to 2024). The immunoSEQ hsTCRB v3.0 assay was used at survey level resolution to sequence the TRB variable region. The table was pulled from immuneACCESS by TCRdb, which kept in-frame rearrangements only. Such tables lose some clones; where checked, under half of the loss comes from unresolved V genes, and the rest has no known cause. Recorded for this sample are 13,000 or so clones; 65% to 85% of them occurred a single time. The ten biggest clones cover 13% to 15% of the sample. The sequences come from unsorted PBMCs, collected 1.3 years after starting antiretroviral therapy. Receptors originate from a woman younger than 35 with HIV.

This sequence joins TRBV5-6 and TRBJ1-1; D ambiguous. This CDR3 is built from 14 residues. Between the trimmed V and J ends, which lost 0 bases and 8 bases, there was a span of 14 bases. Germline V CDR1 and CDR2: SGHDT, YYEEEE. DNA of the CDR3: TGTGCCAGCAGCTTGGTATCCAGTATCACCGAAGCTTTCTTT. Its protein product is CASSLVSSITEAFF.

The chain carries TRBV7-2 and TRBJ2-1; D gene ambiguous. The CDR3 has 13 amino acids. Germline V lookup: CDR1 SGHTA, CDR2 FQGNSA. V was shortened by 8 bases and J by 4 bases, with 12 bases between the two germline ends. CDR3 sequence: CASGPRGYNEQFF. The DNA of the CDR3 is TGTGCCAGCGGACCCCGCGGTTACAATGAGCAGTTCTTC.

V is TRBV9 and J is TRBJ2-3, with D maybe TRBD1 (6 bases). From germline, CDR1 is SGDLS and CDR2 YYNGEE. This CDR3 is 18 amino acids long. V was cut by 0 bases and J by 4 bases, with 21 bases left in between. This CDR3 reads CASSVGLRDSGESDTQYF. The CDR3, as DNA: TGTGCCAGCAGCGTAGGTCTAAGAGACTCAGGGGAATCAGATACGCAGTATTTT.

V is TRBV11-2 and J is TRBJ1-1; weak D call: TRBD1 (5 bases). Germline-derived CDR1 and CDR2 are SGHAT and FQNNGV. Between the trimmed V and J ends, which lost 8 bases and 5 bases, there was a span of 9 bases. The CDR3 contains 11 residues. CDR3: CASGGVTEAFF. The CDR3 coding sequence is TGTGCCAGCGGAGGGGTTACTGAAGCTTTCTTT.

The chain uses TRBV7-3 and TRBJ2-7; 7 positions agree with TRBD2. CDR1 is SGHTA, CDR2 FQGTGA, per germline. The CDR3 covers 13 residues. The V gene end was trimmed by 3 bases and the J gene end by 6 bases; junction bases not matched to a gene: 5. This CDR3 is CASSLGLFGEQYF. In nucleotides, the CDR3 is TGTGCCAGCAGCTTGGGACTATTCGGCGAGCAGTACTTC.

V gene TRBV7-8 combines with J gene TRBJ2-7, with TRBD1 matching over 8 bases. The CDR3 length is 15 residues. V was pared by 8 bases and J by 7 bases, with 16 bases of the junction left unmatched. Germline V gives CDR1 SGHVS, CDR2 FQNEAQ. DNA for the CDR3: TGTGCCAGCGCCCCGTCGACAGGGGTGGGTATAGAGCAGTACTTC. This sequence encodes CASAPSTGVGIEQYF.

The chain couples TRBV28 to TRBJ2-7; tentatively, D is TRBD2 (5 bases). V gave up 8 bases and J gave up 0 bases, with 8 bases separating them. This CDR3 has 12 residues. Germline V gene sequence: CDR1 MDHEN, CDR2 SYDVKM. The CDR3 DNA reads TGTGCCAGCCGGACTCCCTCCTACGAGCAGTACTTC. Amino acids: CASRTPSYEQYF.

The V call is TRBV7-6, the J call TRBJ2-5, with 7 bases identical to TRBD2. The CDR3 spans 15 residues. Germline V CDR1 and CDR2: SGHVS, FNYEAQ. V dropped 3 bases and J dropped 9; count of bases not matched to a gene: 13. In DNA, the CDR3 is TGTGCCAGCAGCTTTATGGCTAGCGGCAGTAGGGCCCAGTACTTC. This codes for CASSFMASGSRAQYF.

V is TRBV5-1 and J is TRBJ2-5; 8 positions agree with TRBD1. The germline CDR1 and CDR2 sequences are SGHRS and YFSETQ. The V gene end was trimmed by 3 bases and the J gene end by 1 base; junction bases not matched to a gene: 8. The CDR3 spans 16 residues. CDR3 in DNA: TGCGCCAGCAGCTACTCTACAGGGGGGAGCCAAGAGACCCAGTACTTC. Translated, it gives CASSYSTGGSQETQYF.

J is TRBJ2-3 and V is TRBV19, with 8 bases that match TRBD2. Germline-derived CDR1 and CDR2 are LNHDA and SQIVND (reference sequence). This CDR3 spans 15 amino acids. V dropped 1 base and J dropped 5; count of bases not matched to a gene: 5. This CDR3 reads CASSIAGGPVDTQYF. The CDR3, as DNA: TGTGCCAGTAGTATAGCGGGAGGGCCCGTAGATACGCAGTATTTT.

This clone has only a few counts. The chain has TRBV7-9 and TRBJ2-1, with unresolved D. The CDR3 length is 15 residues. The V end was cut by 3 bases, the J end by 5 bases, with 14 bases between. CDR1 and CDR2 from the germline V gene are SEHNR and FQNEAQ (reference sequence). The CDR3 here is CASSFQAGPNNEQFF. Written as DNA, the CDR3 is TGTGCCAGCAGCTTCCAAGCCGGGCCTAACAATGAGCAGTTCTTC.

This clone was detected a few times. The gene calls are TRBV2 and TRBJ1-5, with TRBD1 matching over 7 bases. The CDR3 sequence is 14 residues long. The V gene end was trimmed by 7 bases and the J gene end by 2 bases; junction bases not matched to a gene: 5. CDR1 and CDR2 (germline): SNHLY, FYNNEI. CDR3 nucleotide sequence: TGTGCCAGCAACCGGGACAGCGGCAATCAGCCCCAGCATTTT. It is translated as CASNRDSGNQPQHF. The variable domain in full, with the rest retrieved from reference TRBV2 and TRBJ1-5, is EPEVTQTPSHQVTQMGQEVILRCVPISNHLYFYWYRQILGQKVEFLVSFYNNEISEKSEIFDDQFSVERPDGSNFTLKIRSTKLEDSAMYFCASNRDSGNQPQHFGDGTRLSIL.

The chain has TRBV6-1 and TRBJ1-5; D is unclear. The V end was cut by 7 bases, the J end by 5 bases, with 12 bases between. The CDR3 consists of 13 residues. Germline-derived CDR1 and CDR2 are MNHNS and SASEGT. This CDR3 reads CASNGWRDQPQHF. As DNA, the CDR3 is TGTGCCAGCAATGGATGGAGAGATCAGCCCCAGCATTTT.

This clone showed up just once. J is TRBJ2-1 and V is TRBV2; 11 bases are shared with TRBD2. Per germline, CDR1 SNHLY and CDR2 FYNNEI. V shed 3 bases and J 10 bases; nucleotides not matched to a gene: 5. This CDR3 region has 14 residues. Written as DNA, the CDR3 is TGTGCCAGCAGTGAGTTGACTAGCGGGGCCGAGCAGTTCTTC. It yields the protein CASSELTSGAEQFF.

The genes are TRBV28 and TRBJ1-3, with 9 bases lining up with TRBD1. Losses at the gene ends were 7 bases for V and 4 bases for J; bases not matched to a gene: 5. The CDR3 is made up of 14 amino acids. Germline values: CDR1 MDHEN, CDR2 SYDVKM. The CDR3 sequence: CASTRTGEGNTIYF. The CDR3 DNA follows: TGTGCCAGCACCCGGACAGGGGAAGGAAACACCATATATTTT. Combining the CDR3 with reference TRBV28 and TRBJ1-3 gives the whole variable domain DVKVTQSSRYLVKRTGEKVFLECVQDMDHENMFWYRQDPGLGLRLIYFSYDVKMKEKGDIPEGYSVSREKKERFSLILESASTNQTSMYLCASTRTGEGNTIYFGEGSWLTVV.

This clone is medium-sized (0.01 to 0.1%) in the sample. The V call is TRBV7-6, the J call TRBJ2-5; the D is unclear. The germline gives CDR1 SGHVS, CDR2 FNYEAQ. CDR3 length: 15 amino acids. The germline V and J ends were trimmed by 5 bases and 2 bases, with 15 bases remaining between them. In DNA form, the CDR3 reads TGTGCCAGCAGCCGCTTTTGGGGAAAGCAAGAGACCCAGTACTTC. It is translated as CASSRFWGKQETQYF.

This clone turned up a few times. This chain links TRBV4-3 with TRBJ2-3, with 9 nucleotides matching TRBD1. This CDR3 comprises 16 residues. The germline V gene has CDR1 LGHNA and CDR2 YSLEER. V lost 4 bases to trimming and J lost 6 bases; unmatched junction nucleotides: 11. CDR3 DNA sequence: TGCGCCAGCAGCCCCAACCCCGGGACAGGGAGCGATACGCAGTATTTT. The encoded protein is CASSPNPGTGSDTQYF.

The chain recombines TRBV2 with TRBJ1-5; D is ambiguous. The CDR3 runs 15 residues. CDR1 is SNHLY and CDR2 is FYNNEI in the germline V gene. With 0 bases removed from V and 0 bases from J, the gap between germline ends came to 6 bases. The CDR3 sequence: CASSEADYSNQPQHF. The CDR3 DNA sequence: TGTGCCAGCAGTGAAGCTGATTATAGCAATCAGCCCCAGCATTTT.

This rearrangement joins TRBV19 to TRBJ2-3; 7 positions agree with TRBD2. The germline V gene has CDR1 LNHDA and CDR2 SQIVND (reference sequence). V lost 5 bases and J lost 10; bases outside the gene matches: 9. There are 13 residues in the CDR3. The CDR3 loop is CASSQRPGGAQYF. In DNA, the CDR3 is TGTGCCAGTAGTCAACGCCCTGGGGGGGCGCAGTATTTT.

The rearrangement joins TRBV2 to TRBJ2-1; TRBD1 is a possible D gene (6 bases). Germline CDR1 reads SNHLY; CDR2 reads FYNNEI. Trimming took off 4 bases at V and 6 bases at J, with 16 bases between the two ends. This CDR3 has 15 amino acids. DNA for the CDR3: TGTGCCAGCAGTGTGCGGGCAGGGGCGGGCAATGAGCAGTTCTTC. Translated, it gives CASSVRAGAGNEQFF.

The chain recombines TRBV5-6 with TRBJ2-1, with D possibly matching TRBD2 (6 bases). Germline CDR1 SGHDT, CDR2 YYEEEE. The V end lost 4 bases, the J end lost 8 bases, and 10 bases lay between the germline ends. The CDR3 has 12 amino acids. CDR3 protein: CASSMGEDEQFF. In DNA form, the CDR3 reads TGTGCCAGCAGCATGGGGGAGGATGAGCAGTTCTTC.

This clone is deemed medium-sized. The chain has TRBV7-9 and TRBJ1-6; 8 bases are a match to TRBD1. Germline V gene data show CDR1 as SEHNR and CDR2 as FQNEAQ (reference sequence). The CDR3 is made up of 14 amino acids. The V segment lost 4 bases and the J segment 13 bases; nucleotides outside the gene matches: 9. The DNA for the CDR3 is TGTGCCAGCAGCTCCGGACAGGGTAGGATCCCCCTCCACTTT. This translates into CASSSGQGRIPLHF.

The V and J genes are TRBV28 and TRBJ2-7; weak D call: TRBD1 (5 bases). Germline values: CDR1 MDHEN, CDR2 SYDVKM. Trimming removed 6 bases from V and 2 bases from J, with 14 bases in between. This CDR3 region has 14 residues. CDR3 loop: CASRSPGRAYEQYF. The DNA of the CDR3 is TGTGCCAGCAGATCGCCTGGCAGGGCCTACGAGCAGTACTTC.

This CDR3 is CASSLAGGSDEQYF. DNA of the CDR3: TGTGCCAGCAGCTTAGCAGGGGGTTCCGACGAGCAGTACTTC. The chain couples TRBV7-6 to TRBJ2-7; TRBD1 might be the D (6 bases). V shed 0 bases and J shed 5 bases, with 11 bases lying between them. The CDR3 length is 14 residues. Germline loops: CDR1 SGHVS, CDR2 FNYEAQ.

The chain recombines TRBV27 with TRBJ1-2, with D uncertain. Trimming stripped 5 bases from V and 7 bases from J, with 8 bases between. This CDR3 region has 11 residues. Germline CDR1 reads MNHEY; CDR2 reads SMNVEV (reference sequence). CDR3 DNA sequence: TGTGCCAGCAGTACCGGTTTTGGCTACACCTTC. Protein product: CASSTGFGYTF.

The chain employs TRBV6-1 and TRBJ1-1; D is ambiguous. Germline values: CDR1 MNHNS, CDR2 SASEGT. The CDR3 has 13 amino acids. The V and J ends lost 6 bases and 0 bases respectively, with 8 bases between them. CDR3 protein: CASRSTMNTEAFF. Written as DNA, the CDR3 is TGTGCCAGCAGGTCGACAATGAACACTGAAGCTTTCTTT.

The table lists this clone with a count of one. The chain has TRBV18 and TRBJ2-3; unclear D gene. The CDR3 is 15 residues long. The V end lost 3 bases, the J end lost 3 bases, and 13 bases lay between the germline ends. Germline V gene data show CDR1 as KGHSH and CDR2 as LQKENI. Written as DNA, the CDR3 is TGTGCCAGCTCACCCGAGGTCGTGGAAACAGATACGCAGTATTTT. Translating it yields CASSPEVVETDTQYF.

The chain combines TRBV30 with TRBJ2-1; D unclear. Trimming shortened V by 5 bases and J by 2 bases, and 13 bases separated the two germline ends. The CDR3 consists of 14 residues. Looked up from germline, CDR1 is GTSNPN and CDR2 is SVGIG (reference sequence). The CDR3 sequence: CAWLSDGAYNEQFF. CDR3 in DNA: TGTGCCTGGTTGAGTGATGGGGCCTACAATGAGCAGTTCTTC.

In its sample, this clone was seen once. The CDR3: CASSLFGTSVRYEQYF. The CDR3 DNA is TGTGCCAGCAGTTTATTCGGGACTAGCGTGAGATACGAGCAGTACTTC. The chain is built from TRBV28 and TRBJ2-7; 10 bases map to TRBD2. Trimming at V came to 1 base and at J to 4 bases, leaving 7 bases not matched to a gene. The CDR3 consists of 16 residues. Per the germline V gene, CDR1 is MDHEN and CDR2 is SYDVKM. Full variable domain (missing parts from reference TRBV28 and TRBJ2-7): DVKVTQSSRYLVKRTGEKVFLECVQDMDHENMFWYRQDPGLGLRLIYFSYDVKMKEKGDIPEGYSVSREKKERFSLILESASTNQTSMYLCASSLFGTSVRYEQYFGPGTRLTVT.